This T cell receptor (beta chain) came from a study of cytomegalovirus exposure and HLA in healthy donors. The PCR used 60 Vbeta and 13 Jbeta primers. In the study's own analysis: Roughly 83 million unique TCR beta chains, 10 million to 13 million of them shared, were counted by a later analysis. TCRdb's copy holds only in-frame clones and misses some; the assay was immunoSEQ multiplex PCR. D and trimming come from the DNA, and the V and J calls and clone size come from that table. The sample has 120,000 or so clones; 78% are singletons. The sample was PBMCs. This sequence was found in a man aged 25 to 45 in good health and CMV-seropositive.

CDR3: CASSSQAPYGYTF. CDR3 bases: TGTGCCAGCAGTTCCCAGGCCCCCTATGGCTACACCTTC. The chain joins TRBV28 to TRBJ1-2; the D is unclear. Trimming took 4 bases from V and 4 from J, leaving 10 bases between them. The CDR3 loop spans 13 amino acids. Germline loops: CDR1 MDHEN, CDR2 SYDVKM.